This TCR beta chain was recorded in a study of Ad26.COV2.S vaccination and SARS-CoV-2 variants (dated by TCRdb to about 2021). Regarding the complete study: Vaccine-arm donors came from COV1001, a multicentre, randomized, double-blind, placebo-controlled phase I-IIa trial of Ad26.COV2.S in healthy adults. TCRbeta repertoire sequencing served as the tool for gauging how specific and how broad the SARS-CoV-2-reactive T cell receptors were following Ad26.COV2.S vaccination. Blinding of investigators to trial group allocation was maintained during experiments and outcome assessment. Trial participants were randomized into five groups of five: low-dose or high-dose Ad26.COV2.S given once or twice, or placebo on both occasions. A total of about 30 samples were included in the TCR-sequenced set, comprising some 20 Ad26.COV2.S vaccine recipients, 5 placebo recipients and 8 SARS-CoV-2 convalescent individuals. Dosing of Ad26.COV2.S was intramuscular, at either 5x10^10 or 1x10^11 viral particles, delivered as one shot or as two shots spaced 56 days apart.

The treatment or condition label, as the study defines it: approximately 18 received Ad26.COV2.S at low or high dose, single or two shots; 5 received placebo; per-sample allocation not given. Repertoires of vaccine and placebo recipients were sequenced from samples collected on day 63 after the first injection. Between 29 July and 7 August 2020, Cohort 1b enrolled around 25 adults aged 18-55 years at one site in Boston, USA. As a vaccine, Ad26.COV2.S was a replication-incompetent adenovirus type 26 vector that expressed a prefusion-stabilized SARS-CoV-2 spike protein derived from the original Wuhan strain. As for this clone: No antigen is known for it. No base quality information exists; no much larger clone differs at one position.

V loses 3 bases of germline sequence and J loses 3 bases, and the interval between the two ends is 15 bases. CDR1 and CDR2 are drawn from the germline V gene (reference sequence): DFQATT, SNEGSKA. From the cysteine up to the phenylalanine, the CDR3 has a length of 14 residues. The kept DNA is CDR3 alone, 42 bases in frame from the first base. The research as a whole found: The study lacked the statistical power to compare responses across vaccine doses or regimens. Comparable non-spike TCR breadth was observed between vaccine and placebo recipients, consistent with only spike being contained in the vaccine. Spike-specific TCR breadth was higher in Ad26.COV2.S recipients than in placebo recipients (P = 0.0014). The authors noted that total T cell responses may have been underestimated by the TCR breadth and depth analyses. After vaccination, spike-specific CD8+ and CD4+ T cell responses were reported to show substantial breadth.

The immunoSEQ Assay was the method used to sequence TCRbeta CDR3 regions. After extraction, genomic DNA underwent amplification by bias-controlled multiplex PCR, followed by high-throughput sequencing. In the source study's methods: To quantify the absolute abundance of each unique TCRbeta CDR3 region, sequences were collapsed and filtered. T cell fraction was estimated by normalizing TCRbeta template counts to usable DNA, with usable DNA measured through amplification of reference genes found in all nucleated cells. Repertoire TCRs were annotated as SARS-CoV-2-specific by exact matching of V gene, CDR3 amino acid sequence and J gene to a known reactive TCR set. The reference SARS-CoV-2 TCR set was derived from MIRA and filtered for enrichment in COVID-19-positive ImmuneCODE repertoires, a step that removed public or cross-reactive TCRs. Drawing on the MIRA antigens, annotated TCRs were analysed further at the level of specific ORF or position within ORF. Depth was the summed frequency of annotated unique rearrangements, while breadth was defined as annotated unique rearrangements over total unique productive rearrangements. TCR breadth was compared between groups using two-sided Wilcoxon rank-sum tests. Held by TCRdb, this immuneACCESS table contains in-frame sequences only and omits some clones. Under half of the omission traces to an unresolved V gene where checked; the cause of the rest is unknown. The V and J calls and clone size are taken from that table; D and trimming were inferred from the DNA. In all, the sample holds a few hundred thousand clones, and 80% to 95% of those were seen once. Of the sample, 9% to 15% is held by the ten largest clones.

Recombination connected TRBV20-1 to TRBJ2-7; perhaps TRBD1 is the D gene, with 5 bases matching. The TCR was taken from a person between 18 and 59 years old who received the Ad26.COV2.S COVID-19 vaccine or a placebo. Sequencing used peripheral blood, obtained in a trial of Ad26.COV2.S vaccine versus placebo. The CDR3: CSASRQGPFYEQYF. The nucleotide sequence reads as follows: TGCAGTGCTAGTCGGCAGGGCCCCTTCTACGAGCAGTACTTC.